This T cell receptor beta chain was observed in a study of siplizumab effects on memory and regulatory T cells. With respect to this clone: The antigen is unknown.

Findings of the study overall: Alloreactive CD4+ clones that could be mapped were on average about 74% Treg-derived with siplizumab, against about 25% in controls.

The study assayed approximately 100,000 TCR templates per sample. Some clones are missing from TCRdb's copy, which holds only in-frame ones; the method was immunoSEQ multiplex PCR. This table holds over 85,000 clones, roughly 93% found once. Sequencing was carried out using CD8+ T cells sorted from blood. This TCR came from a human donor in good health.

The CDR3 DNA follows: TGTGCCTGGAGTGTAGGGACAGGGGGCGGCTACACCTTC. It encodes CAWSVGTGGGYTF. The chain carries TRBV30 and TRBJ1-2; 12 nucleotides match TRBD1. The CDR3 has 13 amino acids. CDR1 and CDR2 (germline): GTSNPN, SVGIG (reference sequence). V trimming: 0 bases; J trimming: 8 bases; junction bases outside the gene matches: 1.